The rows below give T cell receptor beta chains drawn from one sample of a study of T-cell memory formation after mild COVID-19. Each CDR3 protein gets one entry after TCRdb re-called the 5' RACE reads with MiXCR. The repertoire includes a few hundred thousand distinct CDR3 sequences, 20% to 25% of them detected once, and 7.5% to 10% sits in the top ten. Sequencing used PBMCs or a T cell subset sorted from them (not recorded which). These receptor sequences come from an adult woman who had mild COVID-19 (a few samples of this study predate the infection). Cell type and time point are not known. The CDR3 runs from the conserved cysteine through the conserved F or W. D genes are given only for firm matches. Some rows mark clone size as missing; the rest say once, few, many or name a class of expanded clone.

>TRBV5-4|TRBJ2-7|TRBD2|few
TGTGCCAGCAGCCACCTACTAGCGGGGCCCTACGAGCAGTACTTC
CASSHLLAGPYEQYF
>TRBV14|TRBJ2-7|NA|NA
TGTGCCAGCAGCCAAGGCGCCAAGGCAGGGTATACCTACGAGCAGTACTTC
CASSQGAKAGYTYEQYF
>TRBV6-2/TRBV6-3|TRBJ1-5|NA|NA
TGTGCCAGCAGCTCCGCCGGGGGCGCGGCAGGTCAGCCCCAGCATTTT
CASSSAGGAAGQPQHF
>TRBV24-1|TRBJ2-7|NA|NA
TGTGCCACCAGTGATTCCATTGGCGAGCAGTACTTC
CATSDSIGEQYF
>TRBV18|TRBJ2-5|TRBD2|NA
TGTGCCAGCTCAAGCGGACTAGCGGTTCAAGAGACCCAGTACTTC
CASSSGLAVQETQYF
>TRBV7-3|TRBJ1-1|NA|NA
TGTGCCAGCAGCTCAGACAAGAACACTGAAGCTTTCTTT
CASSSDKNTEAFF
>TRBV27|TRBJ1-4|NA|NA
TGTGCCAGCAGTCAATTAACTAATGAAAAACTGTTTTTT
CASSQLTNEKLFF
>TRBV7-2|TRBJ2-2|NA|many
TGTGCCAGCACTCCGGGGGACTCACTGAACACCGGGGAGCTGTTTTTT
CASTPGDSLNTGELFF
>TRBV5-1|TRBJ2-3|NA|NA
TGCGCCAGCAGCTTACTACCGGGGACCACAGATACGCAGTATTTT
CASSLLPGTTDTQYF
>TRBV20-1|TRBJ1-3|TRBD1|NA
TGCAGTGCTAGAGAAGCCTGGGGGGGACAGAGCTCTGGAAACACCATATATTTT
CSAREAWGGQSSGNTIYF
>TRBV29-1|TRBJ2-5|NA|few
TGCAGCGTTGACGCTATAACCAGAGAGACCCAGTACTTC
CSVDAITRETQYF
>TRBV7-9|TRBJ2-2|NA|NA
TGTGCCAGCAGCTACAGGACGGGGGCCGGGGAGCTGTTTTTT
CASSYRTGAGELFF
>TRBV6-6|TRBJ2-1|NA|NA
TGTGCCAGCCTTACGGACGCCCGGAGGATCAATGAGCAGTTCTTC
CASLTDARRINEQFF
>TRBV20-1|TRBJ1-1|NA|NA
TGCAGTGCGGCTGACATGAACACTGAAGCTTTCTTT
CSAADMNTEAFF
>TRBV5-1|TRBJ2-7|NA|few
TGCGCCAGCAGCTCACAGGGAGGCTACGAGCAGTACTTC
CASSSQGGYEQYF
>TRBV27|TRBJ1-2|NA|NA
TGTGCCAGCTCGTCCGGGATACCAACGTTGGGCTACACCTTC
CASSSGIPTLGYTF
>TRBV9|TRBJ2-7|NA|many
TGTGCCAGCAGCTTGGGTTCGGAACAATACTACGAGCAGTACTTC
CASSLGSEQYYEQYF
>TRBV5-1|TRBJ2-7|NA|many
TGTGCCAGCAGCTTATCGGGCGAGCAGTACTTC
CASSLSGEQYF
>TRBV24-1|TRBJ2-3|TRBD2|few
TGTGCCACCAGTGATTCCGGACTAGCGGGAGGTACTAGCACAGATACGCAGTATTTT
CATSDSGLAGGTSTDTQYF
>TRBV28|TRBJ2-5|NA|NA
TGTGCCAGCACCCCGGGGTTTGAGACCAAGTACTTC
CASTPGFETKYF
>TRBV11-3|TRBJ2-7|NA|few
TGTGCCAGCAGCTTGCAGCGCGAGCAGTACTTC
CASSLQREQYF
>TRBV4-1|TRBJ2-1|TRBD2|NA
TGCGCCAGCAGCCACCGGGGTAGCGGGAGAGTAGGAGTGCTCCATGAGCAGTTCTTC
CASSHRGSGRVGVLHEQFF
>TRBV7-9|TRBJ2-4|NA|NA
TGTGCCAGCAGCCAAATCGGGGAAGGAGCCAAAAACATTCAGTACTTC
CASSQIGEGAKNIQYF
>TRBV20-1|TRBJ2-1|NA|NA
TGCAGTGTAGCCTCCTACAATGAGCAGTTCTTC
CSVASYNEQFF
>TRBV27|TRBJ1-5|TRBD1|NA
TGTGCCAGCGGAACCCCAGGGGGTCAGCCCCAGCATTTT
CASGTPGGQPQHF
>TRBV15|TRBJ2-3|TRBD2|NA
TGTGCCACCAGCAGAGAACTTCTGACTAGCGGGGCCCAGGAGGATACGCAGTATTTT
CATSRELLTSGAQEDTQYF
>TRBV29-1|TRBJ1-2|TRBD1|NA
TGCAGCGTTAAAAGGGACAGGGGGCTCTATGGCTACACCTTC
CSVKRDRGLYGYTF
>TRBV7-9|TRBJ2-2|NA|NA
TGTGCCAGCAGCTTAAGGGACTCCACCTGGGAGCTGTTTTTT
CASSLRDSTWELFF
>TRBV14|TRBJ2-7|TRBD1|NA
TGTGCCAGCAGCCAAGAGGTCTGGGACAGAGTCTCCTACGAGCAGTACTTC
CASSQEVWDRVSYEQYF
>TRBV6-6|TRBJ1-2|TRBD1|NA
TGTGCCAGCAGTTACCTGACAGGGGGCGCGCATGGCTACACCTTC
CASSYLTGGAHGYTF
>TRBV5-5|TRBJ1-2|NA|many
TGTGCCAGCAGCTTGGTAGGGCAGCAGCAGACTGATGGCTACACCTTC
CASSLVGQQQTDGYTF
>TRBV12-3/TRBV12-4|TRBJ2-1|TRBD1|few
TGTGCCAGCAGTTTCGGACAGGGGAAGGTCAATGAGCAGTTCTTC
CASSFGQGKVNEQFF
>TRBV27|TRBJ2-7|TRBD1|NA
TGTGCCAGCAGTTTAGGCCCAGGGGGCGACGAGCAGTACTTC
CASSLGPGGDEQYF
>TRBV19|TRBJ2-5|TRBD1|few
TGTGCCAGTAGCCCGCAGAGAGACAGGGGACAACAAGAGACCCAGTACTTC
CASSPQRDRGQQETQYF
>TRBV7-9|TRBJ2-7|TRBD2|few
TGTGCCAGCAGCCCAACGACTAGCGGGCACTCCTACGAGCAGTACTTC
CASSPTTSGHSYEQYF
>TRBV19|TRBJ2-1|TRBD1|NA
TGTGCCAGTAGTATAGAATCAAGGGACAGGTGGGGGGACAATGAGCAGTTCTTC
CASSIESRDRWGDNEQFF
>TRBV7-6|TRBJ2-2|NA|few
TGTGCCAGCAGCCTCCGGGGCGGCGGGACCACGAACACCGGGGAGCTGTTTTTT
CASSLRGGGTTNTGELFF
>TRBV6-2/TRBV6-3|TRBJ2-7|TRBD2|once
TGTGCCAGCACCCTGACTAGCTCACTCTACGAGCAGTACTTC
CASTLTSSLYEQYF
>TRBV5-1|TRBJ1-6|NA|NA
TGCGCCAGCAGCGTGCGGGGAGAGGATAATTCACCCCTCCACTTT
CASSVRGEDNSPLHF
>TRBV5-1|TRBJ2-3|NA|few
TGCGCCAGCAGCCCGGGACTTGGTAGCACAGATACGCAGTATTTT
CASSPGLGSTDTQYF
>TRBV29-1|TRBJ2-5|TRBD2|once
TGCAGCGTTCGGGGGACTATCCAAGAGACCCAGTACTTC
CSVRGTIQETQYF
>TRBV7-9|TRBJ2-3|TRBD2|NA
TGTGCCAGCAGCCCATCTACTAGCGGAGATATCACAGATACGCAGTATTTT
CASSPSTSGDITDTQYF
>TRBV7-9|TRBJ2-1|NA|NA
TGTGCCAGCAACCAAGGGAGAGAGCAGTTCTTC
CASNQGREQFF
>TRBV30|TRBJ2-5|NA|few
TGTGCCTGGGTACACGAAGAGACCCAGTACTTC
CAWVHEETQYF
>TRBV19|TRBJ2-7|TRBD1|NA
TGTGCCAGTAGTATAACAGGGGCGCACGAGCAGTACTTC
CASSITGAHEQYF
>TRBV15|TRBJ1-5|NA|few
TGTGCCACCAGCAGAGCACCGCGGGGAAATCAGCCCCAGCATTTT
CATSRAPRGNQPQHF
>TRBV29-1|TRBJ2-1|NA|few
TGCAGCGGAGCAGGGAGCTCCTACAATGAGCAGTTCTTC
CSGAGSSYNEQFF
>TRBV7-3|TRBJ2-3|TRBD2|NA
TGTGCCAGCAGCTTAGCGGGAGGATCGGATACGCAGTATTTT
CASSLAGGSDTQYF
>TRBV7-7|TRBJ2-7|TRBD1|NA
TGTGCCAGCAGCTTCGGACAGGGGGCTATCTACGAGCAGTACTTC
CASSFGQGAIYEQYF
>TRBV5-1|TRBJ1-2|NA|NA
TGCGCCAGCAGCTTGAGGCAGGGTGGCTATGGCTACACCTTC
CASSLRQGGYGYTF
>TRBV5-1|TRBJ2-7|TRBD1|NA
TGCGCCAGCAGCGTCTCCGGGACAGGGGTGCGGTACGAGCAGTACTTC
CASSVSGTGVRYEQYF
>TRBV29-1|TRBJ2-2|NA|NA
TGCAGCGTTGAACCCGAGAACACCGGGGAGCTGTTTTTT
CSVEPENTGELFF
>TRBV7-9|TRBJ2-2|NA|few
TGTGCCAGCGTCGGTCGGGATAACACCGGGGAGCTGTTTTTT
CASVGRDNTGELFF